This T cell receptor (beta chain) came from a study of blood T cell repertoires in COVID-19. At the level of the study: Samples taken during acute and convalescent COVID-19 were collected in the United States, Italy and Spain. Sources were T cells, B-cell-depleted T cells, or PBMCs; the material itself was cDNA or gDNA.

Grouping used clinical history reported by participants in a survey and questionnaire. The protocol was immunoSEQ multiplex PCR, while the TCRdb copy is restricted to in-frame clones and leaves out a portion. In the table there are 250,000 to 300,000 clones, about 93% of which are singletons. This clone was counted a single time. CDR1 and CDR2 from the germline V gene are LGHNA and YNFKEQ. V was clipped by 2 bases and J by 2 bases; unmatched bases: 15. The CDR3 loop spans 19 amino acids. The sequenced material came from PBMCs or T cells enriched from blood (not recorded which). V gene TRBV4-2 combines with J gene TRBJ2-3, with TRBD1 identical over 8 bases. The sequence came from a woman in her twenties or thirties who had recovered from COVID-19. The DNA for the CDR3 is TGTGCCAGCAGCCAAAGGGGGACAGGCTCAGACGGGCTCACAGATACGCAGTATTTT. Protein product: CASSQRGTGSDGLTDTQYF.